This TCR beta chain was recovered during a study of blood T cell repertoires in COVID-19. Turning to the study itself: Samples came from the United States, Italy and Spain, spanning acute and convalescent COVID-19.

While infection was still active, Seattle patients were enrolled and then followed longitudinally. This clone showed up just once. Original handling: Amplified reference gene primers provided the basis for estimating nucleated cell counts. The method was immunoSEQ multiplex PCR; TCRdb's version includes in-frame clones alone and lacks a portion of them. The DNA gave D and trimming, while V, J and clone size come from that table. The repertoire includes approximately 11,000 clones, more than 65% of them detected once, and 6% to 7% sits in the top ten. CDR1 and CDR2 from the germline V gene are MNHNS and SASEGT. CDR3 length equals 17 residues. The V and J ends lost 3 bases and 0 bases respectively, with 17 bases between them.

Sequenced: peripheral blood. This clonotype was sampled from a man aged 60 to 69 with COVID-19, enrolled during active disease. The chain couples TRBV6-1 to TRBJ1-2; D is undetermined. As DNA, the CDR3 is TGTGCCAGCAGTGACCGATATGGCGGATACTCTAACTATGGCTACACCTTC. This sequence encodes CASSDRYGGYSNYGYTF.